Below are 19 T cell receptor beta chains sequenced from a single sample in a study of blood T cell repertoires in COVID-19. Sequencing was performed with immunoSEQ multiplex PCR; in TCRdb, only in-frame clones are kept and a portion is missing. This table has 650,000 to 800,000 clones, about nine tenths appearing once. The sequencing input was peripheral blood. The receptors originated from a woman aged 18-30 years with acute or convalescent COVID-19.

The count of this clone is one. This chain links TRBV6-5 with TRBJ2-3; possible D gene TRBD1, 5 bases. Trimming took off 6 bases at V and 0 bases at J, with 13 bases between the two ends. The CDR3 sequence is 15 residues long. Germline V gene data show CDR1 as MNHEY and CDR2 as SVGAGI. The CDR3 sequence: CASRKGSVSTDTQYF. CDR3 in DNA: TGTGCCAGCAGGAAGGGGTCCGTGAGCACAGATACGCAGTATTTT.

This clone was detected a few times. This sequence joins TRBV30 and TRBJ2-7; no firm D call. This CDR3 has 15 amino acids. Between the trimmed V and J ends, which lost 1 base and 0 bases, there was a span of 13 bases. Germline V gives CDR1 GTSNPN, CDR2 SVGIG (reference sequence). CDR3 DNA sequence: TGTGCCTGGAGTGCAGGCAGCCAGAGCTCCTACGAGCAGTACTTC. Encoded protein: CAWSAGSQSSYEQYF.

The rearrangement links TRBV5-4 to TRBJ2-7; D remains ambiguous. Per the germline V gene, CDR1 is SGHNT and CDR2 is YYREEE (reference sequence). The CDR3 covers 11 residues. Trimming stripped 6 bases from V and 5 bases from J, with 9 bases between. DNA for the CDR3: TGTGCCAGCACCTCCGGTAACGAGCAGTACTTC. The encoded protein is CASTSGNEQYF. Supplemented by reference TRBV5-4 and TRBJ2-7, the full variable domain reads ETGVTQSPTHLIKTRGQQVTLRCSSQSGHNTVSWYQQALGQGPQFIFQYYREEENGRGNFPPRFSGLQFPNYSSELNVNALELDDSALYLCASTSGNEQYFGPGTRLTVT.

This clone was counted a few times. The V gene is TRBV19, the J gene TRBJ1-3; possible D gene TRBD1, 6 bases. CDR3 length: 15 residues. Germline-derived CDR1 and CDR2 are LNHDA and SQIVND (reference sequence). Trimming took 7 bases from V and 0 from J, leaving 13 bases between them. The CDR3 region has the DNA TGTGCCAGTACTACGGGGGGCCACTCTGGAAACACCATATATTTT. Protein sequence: CASTTGGHSGNTIYF.

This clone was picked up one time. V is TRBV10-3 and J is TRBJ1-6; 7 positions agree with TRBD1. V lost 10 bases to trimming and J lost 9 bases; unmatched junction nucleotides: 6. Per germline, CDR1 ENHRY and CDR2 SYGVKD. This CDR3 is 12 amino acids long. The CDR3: CATRQGPSPLHF. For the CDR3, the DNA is TGTGCCACCCGACAGGGACCTTCACCCCTCCACTTT.

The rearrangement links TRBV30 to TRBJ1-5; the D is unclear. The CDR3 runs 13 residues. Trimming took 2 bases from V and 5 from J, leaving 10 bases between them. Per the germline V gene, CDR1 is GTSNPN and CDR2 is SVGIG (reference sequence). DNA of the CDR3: TGTGCCTGGAGTCAGCGGAGGGATCAGCCCCAGCATTTT. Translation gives CAWSQRRDQPQHF.

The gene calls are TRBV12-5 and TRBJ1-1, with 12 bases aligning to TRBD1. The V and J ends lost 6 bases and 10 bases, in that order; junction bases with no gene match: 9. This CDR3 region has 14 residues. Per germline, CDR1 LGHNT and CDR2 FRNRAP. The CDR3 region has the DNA TGTGCTAGTGGACAAACCGGGACAGGGGGCCGAGCTTTCTTT. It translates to CASGQTGTGGRAFF. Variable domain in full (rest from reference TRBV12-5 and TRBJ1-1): DARVTQTPRHKVTEMGQEVTMRCQPILGHNTVFWYRQTMMQGLELLAYFRNRAPLDDSGMPKDRFSAEMPDATLATLKIQPSEPRDSAVYFCASGQTGTGGRAFFGQGTRLTVV.

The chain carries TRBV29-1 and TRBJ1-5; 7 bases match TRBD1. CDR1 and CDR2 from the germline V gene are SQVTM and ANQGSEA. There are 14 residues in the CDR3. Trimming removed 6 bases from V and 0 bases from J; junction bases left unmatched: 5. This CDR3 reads CSVQGDGSNQPQHF. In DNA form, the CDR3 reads TGCAGCGTCCAGGGGGACGGTAGCAATCAGCCCCAGCATTTT. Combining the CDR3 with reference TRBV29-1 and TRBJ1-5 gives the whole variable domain SAVISQKPSRDICQRGTSLTIQCQVDSQVTMMFWYRQQPGQSLTLIATANQGSEATYESGFVIDKFPISRPNLTFSTLTVSNMSPEDSSIYLCSVQGDGSNQPQHFGDGTRLSIL.

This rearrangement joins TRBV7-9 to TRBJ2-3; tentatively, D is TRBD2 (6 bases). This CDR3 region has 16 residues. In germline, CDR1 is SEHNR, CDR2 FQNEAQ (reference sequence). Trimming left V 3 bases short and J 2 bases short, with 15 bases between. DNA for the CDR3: TGTGCCAGCAGCTTCGGGACTCTCCTTAACACAGATACGCAGTATTTT. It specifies CASSFGTLLNTDTQYF.

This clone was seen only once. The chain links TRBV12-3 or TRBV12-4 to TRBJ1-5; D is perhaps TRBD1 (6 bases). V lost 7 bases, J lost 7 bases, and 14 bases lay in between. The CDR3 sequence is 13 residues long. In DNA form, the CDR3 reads TGTGCCAGCAATCAGGGGCTGGGGCAGCCCCAGCATTTT. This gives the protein CASNQGLGQPQHF.

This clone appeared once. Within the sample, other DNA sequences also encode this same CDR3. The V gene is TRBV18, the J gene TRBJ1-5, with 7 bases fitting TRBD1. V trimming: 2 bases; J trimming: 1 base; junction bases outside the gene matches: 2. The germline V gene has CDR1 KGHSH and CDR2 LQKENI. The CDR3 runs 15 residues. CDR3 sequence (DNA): TGTGCCAGCTCACCAAACAGGGGCAGCAATCAGCCCCAGCATTTT. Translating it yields CASSPNRGSNQPQHF.

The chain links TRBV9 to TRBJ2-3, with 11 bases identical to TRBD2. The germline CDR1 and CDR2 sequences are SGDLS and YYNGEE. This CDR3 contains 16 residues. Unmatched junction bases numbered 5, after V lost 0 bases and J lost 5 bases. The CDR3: CASSVGSGGAGDTQYF. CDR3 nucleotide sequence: TGTGCCAGCAGCGTAGGTAGCGGGGGGGCCGGAGATACGCAGTATTTT.

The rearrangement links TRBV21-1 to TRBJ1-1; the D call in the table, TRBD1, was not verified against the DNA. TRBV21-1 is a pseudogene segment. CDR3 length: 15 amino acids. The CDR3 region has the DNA TGTGCCAGCAGCAAAAGGCAGGGCTTGAACACTGAAGCTTTCTTT. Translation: CASSKRQGLNTEAFF.

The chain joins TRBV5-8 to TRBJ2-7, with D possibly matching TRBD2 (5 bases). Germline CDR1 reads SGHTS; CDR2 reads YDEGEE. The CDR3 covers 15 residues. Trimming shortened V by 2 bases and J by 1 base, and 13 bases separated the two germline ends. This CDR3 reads CASSFGFGKSYEQYF. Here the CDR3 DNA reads TGTGCCAGCAGCTTCGGTTTCGGGAAATCCTACGAGCAGTACTTC.

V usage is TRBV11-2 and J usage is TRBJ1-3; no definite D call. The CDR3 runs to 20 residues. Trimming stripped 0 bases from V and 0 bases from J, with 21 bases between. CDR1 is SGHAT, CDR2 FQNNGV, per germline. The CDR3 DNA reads TGTGCCAGCAGCTTAGAAGGGAGACACTCAGCCTTCAGCTCTGGAAACACCATATATTTT. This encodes CASSLEGRHSAFSSGNTIYF.

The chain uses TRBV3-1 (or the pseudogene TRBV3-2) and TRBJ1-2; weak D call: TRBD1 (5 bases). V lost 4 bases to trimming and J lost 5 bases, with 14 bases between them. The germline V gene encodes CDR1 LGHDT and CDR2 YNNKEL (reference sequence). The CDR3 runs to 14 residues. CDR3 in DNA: TGTGCCAGCAGCCTTAGGGGATTATGGTATGGCTACACCTTC. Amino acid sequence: CASSLRGLWYGYTF.

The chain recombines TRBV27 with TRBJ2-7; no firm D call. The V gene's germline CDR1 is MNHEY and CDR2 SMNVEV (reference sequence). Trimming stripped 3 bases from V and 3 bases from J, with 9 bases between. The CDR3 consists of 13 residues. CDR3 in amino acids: CASSFTDNYEQYF. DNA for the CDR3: TGTGCCAGCAGTTTTACTGACAACTACGAGCAGTACTTC.

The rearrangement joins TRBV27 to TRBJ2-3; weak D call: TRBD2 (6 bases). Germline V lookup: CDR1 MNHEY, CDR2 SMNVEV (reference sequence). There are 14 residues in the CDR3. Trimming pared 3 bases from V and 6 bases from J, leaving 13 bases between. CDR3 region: CASSFHPRGDTQYF. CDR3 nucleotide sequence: TGTGCCAGCAGTTTCCACCCTCGGGGGGATACGCAGTATTTT.

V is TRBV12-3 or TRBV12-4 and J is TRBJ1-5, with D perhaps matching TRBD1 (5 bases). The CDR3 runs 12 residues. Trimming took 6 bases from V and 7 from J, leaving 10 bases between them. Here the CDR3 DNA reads TGTGCCAGCAGAGCCCAGGGACAGCCCCAGCATTTT. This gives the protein CASRAQGQPQHF.